This T cell receptor (beta chain) emerged from a study of T cell responses to AZD1222 COVID-19 vaccine. Trimming cost V 2 bases and J 5 bases, with 12 bases left between them. The CDR3 extends over 14 amino acids. Germline CDR1 SNHLY, CDR2 FYNNEI. Comments on this clone: Its antigen is still unknown.

Using immunoSEQ multiplex PCR, the repertoire was profiled, and TCRdb retains in-frame clones only, with some absent. Of 130,000 to 150,000 clones in the sample, approximately 90% were seen once. Study results and caveats: Reportedly, nearly half the spike-specific TCRs target unmutated variant regions. Donors in the cohort were predominantly white British and more often female, and clonal diversity was possibly underestimated.

This TCR came from an adult in good health. The chain combines TRBV2 with TRBJ1-2; a possible D gene is TRBD1 (6 bases). The sequencing here drew on peripheral blood, taken on day 0 of AZD1222 vaccination. The CDR3: CASSERGGGYGYTF. CDR3 DNA sequence: TGTGCCAGCAGTGAACGGGGGGGCGGTTATGGCTACACCTTC.